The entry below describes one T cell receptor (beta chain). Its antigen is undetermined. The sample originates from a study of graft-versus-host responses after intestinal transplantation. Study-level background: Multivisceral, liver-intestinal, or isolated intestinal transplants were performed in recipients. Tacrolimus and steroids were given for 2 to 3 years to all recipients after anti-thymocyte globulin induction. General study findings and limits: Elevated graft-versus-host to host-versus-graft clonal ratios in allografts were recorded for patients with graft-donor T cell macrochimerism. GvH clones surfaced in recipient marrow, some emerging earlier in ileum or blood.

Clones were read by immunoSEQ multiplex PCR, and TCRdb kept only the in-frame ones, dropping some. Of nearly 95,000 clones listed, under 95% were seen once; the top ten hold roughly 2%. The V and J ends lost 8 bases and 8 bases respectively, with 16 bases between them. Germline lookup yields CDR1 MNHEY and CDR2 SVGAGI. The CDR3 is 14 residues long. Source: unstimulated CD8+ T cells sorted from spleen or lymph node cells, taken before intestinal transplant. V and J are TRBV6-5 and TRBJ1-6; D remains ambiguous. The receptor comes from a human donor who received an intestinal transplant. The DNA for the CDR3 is TGTGCCAGCTCTTTGGGAGGTTTAGATTCACCCCTCCACTTT. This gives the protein CASSLGGLDSPLHF.